This T cell receptor (beta chain) was retrieved from a study of blood T cell repertoires in COVID-19. Measured with immunoSEQ multiplex PCR; TCRdb has only the in-frame clones, and not every one. The repertoire holds thousands of clones, about four fifths seen once, with around a sixth in the top ten. V was shortened by 0 bases and J by 11 bases, with 23 bases between the two germline ends. The CDR3 totals 17 residues. The germline gives CDR1 SGHTA, CDR2 FQGNSA. This sequence joins TRBV7-2 and TRBJ2-1, with D perhaps TRBD2 (6 bases). The receptor was derived from a human donor with active COVID-19. The donor label of this sample is uncertain. Sequencing input: peripheral blood. The CDR3 DNA follows: TGTGCCAGCAGCTTAGCGCGGGGAGGAGGGCCCTCCCAAAAGCAGTTCTTC. Translation: CASSLARGGGPSQKQFF.